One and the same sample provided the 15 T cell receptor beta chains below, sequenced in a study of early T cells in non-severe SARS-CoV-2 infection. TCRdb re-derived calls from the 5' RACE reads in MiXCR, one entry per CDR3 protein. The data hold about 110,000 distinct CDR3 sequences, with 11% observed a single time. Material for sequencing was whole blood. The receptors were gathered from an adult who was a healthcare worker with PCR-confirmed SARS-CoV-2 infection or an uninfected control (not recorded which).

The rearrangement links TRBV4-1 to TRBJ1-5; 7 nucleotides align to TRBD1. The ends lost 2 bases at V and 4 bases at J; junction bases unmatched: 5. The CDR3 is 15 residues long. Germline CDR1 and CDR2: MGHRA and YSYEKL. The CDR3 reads CASSQRDRSNQPQHF. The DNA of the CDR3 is TGCGCCAGCAGCCAACGGGACAGAAGTAATCAGCCCCAGCATTTT.

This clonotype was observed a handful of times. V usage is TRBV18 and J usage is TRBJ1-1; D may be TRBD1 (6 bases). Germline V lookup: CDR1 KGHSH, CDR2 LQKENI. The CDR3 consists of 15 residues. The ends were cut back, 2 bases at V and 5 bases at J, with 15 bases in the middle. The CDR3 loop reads CASSPGWGQETEAFF. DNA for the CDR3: TGTGCCAGCTCACCAGGTTGGGGGCAGGAAACTGAAGCTTTCTTT.

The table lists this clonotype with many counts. This CDR3 is CASSLRGLGTDTQYF. The CDR3 nucleotides read TGTGCCAGCAGCTTGAGAGGCTTGGGCACAGATACGCAGTATTTT. The chain couples TRBV7-8 to TRBJ2-3; D unclear. The CDR3 covers 15 residues. The germline V and J ends were trimmed by 3 bases and 1 base, with 11 bases remaining between them. Germline V CDR1 and CDR2: SGHVS, FQNEAQ.

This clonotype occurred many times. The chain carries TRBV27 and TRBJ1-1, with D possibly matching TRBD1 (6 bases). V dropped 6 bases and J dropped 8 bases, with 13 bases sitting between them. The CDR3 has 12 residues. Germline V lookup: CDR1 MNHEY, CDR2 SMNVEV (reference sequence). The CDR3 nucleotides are TGTGCCAGCAGCCACAGGGTGGGGGAAGCTTTCTTT. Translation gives CASSHRVGEAFF.

In DNA, the CDR3 is TGTGCCAGCAGGCCAGAGGGACCGCCGGGGAACACTGAAGCTTTCTTT. Amino acid sequence: CASRPEGPPGNTEAFF. V and J are TRBV28 and TRBJ1-1; D may be TRBD1 (5 bases). CDR3 length: 16 residues. CDR1 and CDR2 from the germline V gene are MDHEN and SYDVKM. Trimming took 6 bases from V and 1 from J, leaving 18 bases between them. Using reference TRBV28 and TRBJ1-1 for the parts outside the CDR3, the full variable domain is DVKVTQSSRYLVKRTGEKVFLECVQDMDHENMFWYRQDPGLGLRLIYFSYDVKMKEKGDIPEGYSVSREKKERFSLILESASTNQTSMYLCASRPEGPPGNTEAFFGQGTRLTVV.

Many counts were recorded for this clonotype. CDR3 DNA: TGTGCCAGCAGCTTAGGAGGTTTTGGGACCCAGTACTTC. Translating it yields CASSLGGFGTQYF. The rearrangement joins TRBV7-2 to TRBJ2-5, with unresolved D. CDR1 is SGHTA, CDR2 FQGNSA, per germline. V was shortened by 1 base and J by 7 bases, with 10 bases between the two germline ends. The CDR3 is 13 residues long.

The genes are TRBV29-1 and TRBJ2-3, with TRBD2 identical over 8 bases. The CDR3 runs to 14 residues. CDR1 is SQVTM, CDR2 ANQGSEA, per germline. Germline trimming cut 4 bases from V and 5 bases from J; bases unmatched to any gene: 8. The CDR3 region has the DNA TGCAGCGTTGTCCTAGCGGGCGGTGGAGATACGCAGTATTTT. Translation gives CSVVLAGGGDTQYF.

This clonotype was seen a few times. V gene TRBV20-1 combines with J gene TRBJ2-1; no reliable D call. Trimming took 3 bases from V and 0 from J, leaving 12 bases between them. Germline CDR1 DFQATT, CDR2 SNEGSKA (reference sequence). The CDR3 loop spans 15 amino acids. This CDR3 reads CSARNVVGSYNEQFF. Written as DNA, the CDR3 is TGCAGTGCTAGGAACGTGGTTGGCTCCTACAATGAGCAGTTCTTC.

The CDR3 bases are TGTGCCAGCAGCCCCGGACGAGCGAACACCGGGGAGCTGTTTTTT. This translates into CASSPGRANTGELFF. The J gene is TRBJ2-2, the V gene TRBV2, with D unresolved. V shed 6 bases and J shed 0 bases, with 11 bases lying between them. CDR3 length: 15 residues. The germline gives CDR1 SNHLY, CDR2 FYNNEI. The variable domain in full, completed from reference TRBV2 and TRBJ2-2, reads EPEVTQTPSHQVTQMGQEVILRCVPISNHLYFYWYRQILGQKVEFLVSFYNNEISEKSEIFDDQFSVERPDGSNFTLKIRSTKLEDSAMYFCASSPGRANTGELFFGEGSRLTVL.

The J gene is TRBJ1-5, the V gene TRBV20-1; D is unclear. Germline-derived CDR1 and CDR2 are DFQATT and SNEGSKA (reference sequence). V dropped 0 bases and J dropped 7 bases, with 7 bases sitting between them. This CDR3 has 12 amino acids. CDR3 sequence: CSAREGGQPQHF. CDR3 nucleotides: TGCAGTGCTAGAGAAGGCGGACAGCCCCAGCATTTT.

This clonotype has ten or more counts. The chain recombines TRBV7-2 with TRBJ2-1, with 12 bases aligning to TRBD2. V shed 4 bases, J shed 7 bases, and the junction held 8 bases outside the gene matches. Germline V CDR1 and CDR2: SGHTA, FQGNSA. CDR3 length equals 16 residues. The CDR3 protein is CASSSASGRGWNEQFF. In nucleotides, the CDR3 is TGTGCCAGCAGCTCGGCTAGCGGGAGGGGGTGGAATGAGCAGTTCTTC.

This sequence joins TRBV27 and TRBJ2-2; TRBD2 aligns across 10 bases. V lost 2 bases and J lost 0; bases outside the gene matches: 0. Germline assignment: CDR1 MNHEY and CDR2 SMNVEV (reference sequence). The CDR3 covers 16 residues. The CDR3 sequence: CASSLTSGANTGELFF. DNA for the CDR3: TGTGCCAGCAGTTTAACTAGCGGGGCGAACACCGGGGAGCTGTTTTTT.

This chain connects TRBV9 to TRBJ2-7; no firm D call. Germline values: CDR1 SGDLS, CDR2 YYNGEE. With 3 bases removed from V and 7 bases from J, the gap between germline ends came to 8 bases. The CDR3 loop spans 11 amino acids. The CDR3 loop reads CASSDSMEQYF. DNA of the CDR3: TGTGCCAGCAGCGACTCAATGGAGCAGTACTTC.

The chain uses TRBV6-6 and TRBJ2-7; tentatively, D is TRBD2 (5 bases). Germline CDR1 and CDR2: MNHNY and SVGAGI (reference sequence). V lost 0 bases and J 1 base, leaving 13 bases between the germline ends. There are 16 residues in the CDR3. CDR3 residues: CASSYSYAGPSYEQYF. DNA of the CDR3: TGTGCCAGCAGTTACTCCTACGCGGGCCCTTCCTACGAGCAGTACTTC.

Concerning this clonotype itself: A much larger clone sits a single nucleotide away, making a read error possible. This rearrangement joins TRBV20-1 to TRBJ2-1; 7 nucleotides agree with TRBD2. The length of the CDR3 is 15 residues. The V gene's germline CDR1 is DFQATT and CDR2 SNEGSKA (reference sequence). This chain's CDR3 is CSANPTSVSYIEQFF. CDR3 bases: TGCAGTGCTAACCCAACTAGCGTCTCCTACATTGAGCAGTTCTTC.